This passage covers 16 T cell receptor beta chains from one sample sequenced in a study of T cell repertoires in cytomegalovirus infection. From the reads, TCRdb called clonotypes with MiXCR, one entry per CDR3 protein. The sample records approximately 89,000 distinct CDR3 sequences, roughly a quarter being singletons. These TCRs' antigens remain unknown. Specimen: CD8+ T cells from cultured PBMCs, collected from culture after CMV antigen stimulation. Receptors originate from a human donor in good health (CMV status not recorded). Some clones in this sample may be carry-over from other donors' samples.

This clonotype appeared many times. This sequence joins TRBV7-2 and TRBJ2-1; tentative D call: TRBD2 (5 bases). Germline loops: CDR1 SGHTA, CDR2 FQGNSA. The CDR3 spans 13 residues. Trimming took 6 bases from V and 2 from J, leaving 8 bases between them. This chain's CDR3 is CASRPGAYNEQFF. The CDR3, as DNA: TGTGCCAGCAGGCCCGGGGCCTACAATGAGCAGTTCTTC.

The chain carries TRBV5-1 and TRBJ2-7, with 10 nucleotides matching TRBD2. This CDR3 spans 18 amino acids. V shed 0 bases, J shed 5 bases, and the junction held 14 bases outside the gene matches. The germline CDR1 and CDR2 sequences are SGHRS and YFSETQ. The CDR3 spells CASSLGPSGRMRDDEQYF. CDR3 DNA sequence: TGCGCCAGCAGCTTGGGGCCTAGCGGGAGAATGAGGGATGACGAGCAGTACTTC.

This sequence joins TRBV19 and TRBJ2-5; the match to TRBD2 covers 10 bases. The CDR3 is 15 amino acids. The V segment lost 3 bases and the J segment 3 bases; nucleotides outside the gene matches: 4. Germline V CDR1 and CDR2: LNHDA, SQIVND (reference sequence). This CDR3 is CASSISLAGEETQYF. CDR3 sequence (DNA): TGTGCCAGTAGTATTTCCCTAGCGGGAGAAGAGACCCAGTACTTC.

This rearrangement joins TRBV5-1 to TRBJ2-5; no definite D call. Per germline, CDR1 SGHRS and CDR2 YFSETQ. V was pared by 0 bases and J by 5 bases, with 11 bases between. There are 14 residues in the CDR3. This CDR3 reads CASSLDRSTETQYF. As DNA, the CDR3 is TGCGCCAGCAGCTTGGATCGGTCCACGGAGACCCAGTACTTC.

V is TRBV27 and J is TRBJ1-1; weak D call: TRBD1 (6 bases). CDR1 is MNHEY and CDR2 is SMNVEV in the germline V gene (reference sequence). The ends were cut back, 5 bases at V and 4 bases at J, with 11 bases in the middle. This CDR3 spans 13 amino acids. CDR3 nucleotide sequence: TGTGCCAGCAGTCTCACAGGGAGCACTGAAGCTTTCTTT. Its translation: CASSLTGSTEAFF.

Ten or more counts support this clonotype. CDR3 loop: CASSFRAADTQYF. CDR3 coding DNA: TGTGCCAGCAGCTTCCGGGCCGCAGATACGCAGTATTTT. V is TRBV7-8 and J is TRBJ2-3, with unresolved D. The germline CDR1 and CDR2 sequences are SGHVS and FQNEAQ. This CDR3 has 13 amino acids. Deletions cut 3 bases from V and 4 bases from J, with 8 bases between.

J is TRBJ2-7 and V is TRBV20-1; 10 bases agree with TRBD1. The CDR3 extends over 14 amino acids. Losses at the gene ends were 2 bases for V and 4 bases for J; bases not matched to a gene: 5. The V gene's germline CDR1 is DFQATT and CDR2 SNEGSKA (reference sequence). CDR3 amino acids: CSARWRTGGYEQYF. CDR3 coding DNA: TGCAGTGCTAGATGGAGGACAGGGGGGTACGAGCAGTACTTC.

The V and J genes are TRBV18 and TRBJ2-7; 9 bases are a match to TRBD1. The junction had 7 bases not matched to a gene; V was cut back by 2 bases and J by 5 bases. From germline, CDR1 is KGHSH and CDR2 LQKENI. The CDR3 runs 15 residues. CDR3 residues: CASSPGQGTLDEQYF. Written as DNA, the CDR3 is TGTGCCAGCTCACCAGGACAGGGGACCTTGGACGAGCAGTACTTC.

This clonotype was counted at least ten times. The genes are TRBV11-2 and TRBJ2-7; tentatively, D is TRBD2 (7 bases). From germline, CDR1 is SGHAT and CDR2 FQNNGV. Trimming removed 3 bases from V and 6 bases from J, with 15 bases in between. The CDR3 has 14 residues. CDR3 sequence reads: CASSLRAGAAEQYF. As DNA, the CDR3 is TGTGCCAGCAGCTTGAGGGCGGGGGCGGCCGAGCAGTACTTC. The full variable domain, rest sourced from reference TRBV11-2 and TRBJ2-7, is EAGVAQSPRYKIIEKRQSVAFWCNPISGHATLYWYQQILGQGPKLLIQFQNNGVVDDSQLPKDRFSAERLKGVDSTLKIQPAKLEDSAVYLCASSLRAGAAEQYFGPGTRLTVT.

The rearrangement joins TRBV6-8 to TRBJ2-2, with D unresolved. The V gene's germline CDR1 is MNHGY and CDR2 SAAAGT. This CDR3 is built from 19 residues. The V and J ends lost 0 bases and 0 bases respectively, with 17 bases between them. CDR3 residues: CASSYSHQGQVPNTGELFF. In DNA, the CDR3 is TGTGCCAGCAGTTACTCCCACCAAGGCCAGGTGCCGAACACCGGGGAGCTGTTTTTT.

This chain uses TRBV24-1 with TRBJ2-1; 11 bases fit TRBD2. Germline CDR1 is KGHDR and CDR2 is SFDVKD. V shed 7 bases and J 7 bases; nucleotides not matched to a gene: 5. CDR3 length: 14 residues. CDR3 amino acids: CATSEGLAENEQFF. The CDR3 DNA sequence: TGTGCCACCAGCGAGGGACTAGCGGAGAATGAGCAGTTCTTC.

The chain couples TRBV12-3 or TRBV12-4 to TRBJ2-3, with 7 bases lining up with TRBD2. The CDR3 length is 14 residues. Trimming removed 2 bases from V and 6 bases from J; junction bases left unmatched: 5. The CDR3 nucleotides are TGTGCCAGCAGTTTATTAGCGGGCCCGGATACGCAGTATTTT. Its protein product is CASSLLAGPDTQYF.

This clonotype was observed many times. CDR3 loop: CAISGQGINQPQHF. CDR3 sequence (DNA): TGTGCCATCAGTGGACAGGGAATCAATCAGCCCCAGCATTTT. The gene calls are TRBV10-3 and TRBJ1-5, with 7 bases matching TRBD1. With 4 bases clipped from V and 3 bases from J, the junction kept 3 bases outside the gene matches. Germline CDR1 reads ENHRY; CDR2 reads SYGVKD. CDR3 size: 14 residues.

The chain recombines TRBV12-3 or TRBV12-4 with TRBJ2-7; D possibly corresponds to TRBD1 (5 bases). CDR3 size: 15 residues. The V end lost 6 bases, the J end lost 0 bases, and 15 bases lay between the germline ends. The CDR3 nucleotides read TGTGCCAGCAGCACGACAGATACGAGCTCCTACGAGCAGTACTTC. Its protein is CASSTTDTSSYEQYF.

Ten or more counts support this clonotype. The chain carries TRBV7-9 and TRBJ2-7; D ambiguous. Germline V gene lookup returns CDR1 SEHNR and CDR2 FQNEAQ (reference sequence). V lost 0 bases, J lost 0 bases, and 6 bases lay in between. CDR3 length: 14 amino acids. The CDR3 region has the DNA TGTGCCAGCAGCTTAGCCCTTACCTCCTACGAGCAGTACTTC. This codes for CASSLALTSYEQYF.

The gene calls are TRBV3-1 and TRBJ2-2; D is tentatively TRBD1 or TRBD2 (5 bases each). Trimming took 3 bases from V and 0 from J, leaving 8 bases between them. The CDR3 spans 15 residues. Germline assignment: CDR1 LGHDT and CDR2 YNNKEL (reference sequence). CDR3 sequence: CASSQGPANTGELFF. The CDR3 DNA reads TGTGCCAGCAGCCAGGGACCCGCGAACACCGGGGAGCTGTTTTTT.